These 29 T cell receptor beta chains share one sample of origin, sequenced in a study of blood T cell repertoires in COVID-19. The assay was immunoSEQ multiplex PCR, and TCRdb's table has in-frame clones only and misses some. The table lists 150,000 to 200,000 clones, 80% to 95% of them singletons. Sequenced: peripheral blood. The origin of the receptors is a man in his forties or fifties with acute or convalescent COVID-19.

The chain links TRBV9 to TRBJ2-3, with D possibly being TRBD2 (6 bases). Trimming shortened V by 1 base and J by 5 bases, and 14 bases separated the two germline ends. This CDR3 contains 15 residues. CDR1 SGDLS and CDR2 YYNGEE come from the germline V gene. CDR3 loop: CASSVPGLAEDTQYF. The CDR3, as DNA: TGTGCCAGCAGCGTACCGGGACTGGCGGAAGATACGCAGTATTTT. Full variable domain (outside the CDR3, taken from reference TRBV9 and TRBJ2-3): DSGVTQTPKHLITATGQRVTLRCSPRSGDLSVYWYQQSLDQGLQFLIQYYNGEERAKGNILERFSAQQFPDLHSELNLSSLELGDSALYFCASSVPGLAEDTQYFGPGTRLTVL.

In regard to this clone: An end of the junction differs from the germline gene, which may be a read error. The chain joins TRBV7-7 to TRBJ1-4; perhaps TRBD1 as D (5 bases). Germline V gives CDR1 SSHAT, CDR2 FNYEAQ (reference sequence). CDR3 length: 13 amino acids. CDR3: CASSLGQGQKLFF. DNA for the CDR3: TGTGCTAGCAGCTTGGGCCAGGGCCAAAAACTGTTTTTT.

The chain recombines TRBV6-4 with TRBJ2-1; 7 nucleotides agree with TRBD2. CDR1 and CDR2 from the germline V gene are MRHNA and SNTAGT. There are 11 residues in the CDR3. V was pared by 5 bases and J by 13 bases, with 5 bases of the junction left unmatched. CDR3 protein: CASSNSGLQFF. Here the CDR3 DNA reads TGTGCCAGCAGTAATAGCGGGCTCCAGTTCTTC.

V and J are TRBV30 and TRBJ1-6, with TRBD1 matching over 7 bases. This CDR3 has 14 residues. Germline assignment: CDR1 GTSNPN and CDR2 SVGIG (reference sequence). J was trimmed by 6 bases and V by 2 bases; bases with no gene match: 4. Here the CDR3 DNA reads TGTGCCTGGAGTACGGGACAGCTTAATTCACCCCTCCACTTT. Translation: CAWSTGQLNSPLHF.

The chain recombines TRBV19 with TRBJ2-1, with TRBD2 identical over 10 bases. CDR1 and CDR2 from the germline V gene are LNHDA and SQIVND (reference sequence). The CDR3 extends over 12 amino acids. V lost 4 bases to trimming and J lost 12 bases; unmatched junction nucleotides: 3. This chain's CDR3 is CASSSQRGGQFF. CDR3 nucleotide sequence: TGTGCCAGTAGTAGTCAGCGGGGGGGGCAGTTCTTC.

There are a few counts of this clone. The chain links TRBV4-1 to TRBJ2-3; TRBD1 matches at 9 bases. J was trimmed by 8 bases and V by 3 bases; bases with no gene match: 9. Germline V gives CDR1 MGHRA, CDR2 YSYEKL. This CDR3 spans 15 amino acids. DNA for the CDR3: TGCGCCAGCAGCCAGGACAGGGGACCCCAGGGTACGCAGTATTTT. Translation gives CASSQDRGPQGTQYF.

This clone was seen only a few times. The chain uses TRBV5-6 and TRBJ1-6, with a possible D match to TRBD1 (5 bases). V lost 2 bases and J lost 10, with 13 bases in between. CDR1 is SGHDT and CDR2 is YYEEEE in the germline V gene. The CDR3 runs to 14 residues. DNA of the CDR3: TGTGCCAGCAGCTTCAGGGAAAGAAGGTCACCCCTCCACTTT. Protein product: CASSFRERRSPLHF.

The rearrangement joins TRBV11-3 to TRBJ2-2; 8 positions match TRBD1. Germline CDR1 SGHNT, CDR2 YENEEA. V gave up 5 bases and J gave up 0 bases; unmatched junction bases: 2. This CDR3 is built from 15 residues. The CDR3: CASSRQGTNTGELFF. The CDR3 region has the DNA TGTGCCAGCAGCCGACAGGGGACGAACACCGGGGAGCTGTTTTTT.

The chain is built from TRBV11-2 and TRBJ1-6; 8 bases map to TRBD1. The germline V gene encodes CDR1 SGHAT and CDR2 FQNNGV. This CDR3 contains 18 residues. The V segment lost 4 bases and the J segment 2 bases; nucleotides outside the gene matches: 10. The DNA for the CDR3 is TGTGCCAGCAGCTCCCCTCTGGACAGGGAGACCTATAATTCACCCCTCCACTTT. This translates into CASSSPLDRETYNSPLHF.

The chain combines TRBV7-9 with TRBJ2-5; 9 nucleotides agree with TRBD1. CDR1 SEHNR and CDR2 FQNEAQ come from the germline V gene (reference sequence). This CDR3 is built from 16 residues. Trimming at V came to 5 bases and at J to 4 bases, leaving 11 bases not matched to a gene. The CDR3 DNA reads TGTGCCAGCAGCCGTTTGGGACAGGGTTGGGGAGAGACCCAGTACTTC. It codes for CASSRLGQGWGETQYF.

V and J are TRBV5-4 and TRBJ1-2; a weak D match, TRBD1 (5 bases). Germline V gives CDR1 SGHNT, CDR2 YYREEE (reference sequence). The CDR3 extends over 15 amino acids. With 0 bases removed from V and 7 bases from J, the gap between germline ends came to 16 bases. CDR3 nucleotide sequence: TGTGCCAGCAGCTTGGATGCGCAGGGAGGAGGTGGCTACACCTTC. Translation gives CASSLDAQGGGGYTF.

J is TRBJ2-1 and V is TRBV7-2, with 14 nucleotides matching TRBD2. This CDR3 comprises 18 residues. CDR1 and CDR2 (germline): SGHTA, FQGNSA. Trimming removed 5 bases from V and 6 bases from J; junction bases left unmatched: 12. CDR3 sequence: CASSATLGLAGGSNEQFF. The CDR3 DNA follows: TGTGCCAGCAGCGCCACCCTCGGACTAGCGGGGGGATCCAATGAGCAGTTCTTC. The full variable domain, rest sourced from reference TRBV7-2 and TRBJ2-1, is GAGVSQSPSNKVTEKGKDVELRCDPISGHTALYWYRQSLGQGLEFLIYFQGNSAPDKSGLPSDRFSAERTGGSVSTLTIQRTQQEDSAVYLCASSATLGLAGGSNEQFFGPGTRLTVL.

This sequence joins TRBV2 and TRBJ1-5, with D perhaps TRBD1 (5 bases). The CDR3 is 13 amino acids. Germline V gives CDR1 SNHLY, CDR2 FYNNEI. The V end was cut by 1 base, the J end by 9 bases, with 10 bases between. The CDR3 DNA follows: TGTGCCAGCAGTGAAGGACAGTTCGTGCCCCAGCATTTT. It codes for CASSEGQFVPQHF.

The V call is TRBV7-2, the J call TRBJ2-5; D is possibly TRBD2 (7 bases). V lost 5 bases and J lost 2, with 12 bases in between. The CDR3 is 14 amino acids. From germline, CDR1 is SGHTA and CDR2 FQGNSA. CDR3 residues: CASSLGGGQETQYF. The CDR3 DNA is TGTGCCAGCAGCCTAGGGGGGGGTCAAGAGACCCAGTACTTC. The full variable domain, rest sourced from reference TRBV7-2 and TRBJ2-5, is GAGVSQSPSNKVTEKGKDVELRCDPISGHTALYWYRQSLGQGLEFLIYFQGNSAPDKSGLPSDRFSAERTGGSVSTLTIQRTQQEDSAVYLCASSLGGGQETQYFGPGTRLLVL.

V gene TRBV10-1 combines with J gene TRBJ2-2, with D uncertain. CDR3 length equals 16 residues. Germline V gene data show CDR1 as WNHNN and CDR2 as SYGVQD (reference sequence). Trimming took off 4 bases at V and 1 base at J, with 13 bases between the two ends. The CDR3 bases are TGCGCCAGCAGTGGGCAAGCGAGGCTGAACACCGGGGAGCTGTTTTTT. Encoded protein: CASSGQARLNTGELFF.

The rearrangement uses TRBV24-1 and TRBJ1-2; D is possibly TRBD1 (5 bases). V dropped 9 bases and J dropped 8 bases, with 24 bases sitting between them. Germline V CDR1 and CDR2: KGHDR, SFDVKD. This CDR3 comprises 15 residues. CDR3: CATARDSSGMGGYTF. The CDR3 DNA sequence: TGTGCCACCGCCCGGGACTCCAGCGGAATGGGGGGCTACACCTTC.

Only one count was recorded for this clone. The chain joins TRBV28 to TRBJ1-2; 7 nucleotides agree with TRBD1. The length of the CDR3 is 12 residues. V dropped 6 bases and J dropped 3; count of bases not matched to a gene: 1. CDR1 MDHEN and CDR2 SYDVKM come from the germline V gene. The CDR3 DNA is TGTGCCAGCAGCGACAGGGACTATGGCTACACCTTC. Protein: CASSDRDYGYTF.

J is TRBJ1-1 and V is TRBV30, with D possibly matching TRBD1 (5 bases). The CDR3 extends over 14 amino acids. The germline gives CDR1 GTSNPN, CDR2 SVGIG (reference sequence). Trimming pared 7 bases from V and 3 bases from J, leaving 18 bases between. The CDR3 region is CASPSWGKHTEAFF. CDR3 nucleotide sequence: TGTGCCTCTCCATCATGGGGCAAGCACACTGAAGCTTTCTTT.

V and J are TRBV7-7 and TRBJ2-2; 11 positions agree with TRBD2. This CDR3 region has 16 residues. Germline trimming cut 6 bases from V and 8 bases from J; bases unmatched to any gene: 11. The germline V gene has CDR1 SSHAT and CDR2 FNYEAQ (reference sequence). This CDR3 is CASSSAGTSGGGELFF. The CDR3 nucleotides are TGTGCCAGCAGTTCCGCCGGGACTAGCGGCGGGGGGGAGCTGTTTTTT.

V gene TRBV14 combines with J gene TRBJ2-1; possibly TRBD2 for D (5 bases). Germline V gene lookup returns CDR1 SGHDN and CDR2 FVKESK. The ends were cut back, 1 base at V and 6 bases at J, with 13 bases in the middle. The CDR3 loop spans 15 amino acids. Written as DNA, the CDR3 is TGTGCCAGCAGCCAAGGCACTAGGTACGTCAATGAGCAGTTCTTC. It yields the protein CASSQGTRYVNEQFF.

The CDR3 DNA follows: TGTGCCAGCAGTTTATGGCTAGCGGGGGCCACCGGGGAGCTGTTTTTT. Amino acid sequence: CASSLWLAGATGELFF. This chain uses TRBV28 with TRBJ2-2; 10 bases agree with TRBD2. Germline assignment: CDR1 MDHEN and CDR2 SYDVKM. The CDR3 loop spans 16 amino acids. The junction had 2 bases not matched to a gene; V was cut back by 0 bases and J by 4 bases.

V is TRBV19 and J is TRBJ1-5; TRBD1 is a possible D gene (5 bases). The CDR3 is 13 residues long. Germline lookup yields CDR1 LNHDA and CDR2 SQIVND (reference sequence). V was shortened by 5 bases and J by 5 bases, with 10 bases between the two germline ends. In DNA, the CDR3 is TGTGCCAGTAGTTTAGGGGCGTATCAGCCCCAGCATTTT. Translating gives CASSLGAYQPQHF.

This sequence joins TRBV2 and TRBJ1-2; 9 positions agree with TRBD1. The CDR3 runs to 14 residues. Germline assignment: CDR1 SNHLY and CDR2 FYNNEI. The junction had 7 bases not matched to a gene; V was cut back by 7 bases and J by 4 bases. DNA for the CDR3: TGTGCCAGCACCCGAACAGGGGGCACCTATGGCTACACCTTC. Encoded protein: CASTRTGGTYGYTF.

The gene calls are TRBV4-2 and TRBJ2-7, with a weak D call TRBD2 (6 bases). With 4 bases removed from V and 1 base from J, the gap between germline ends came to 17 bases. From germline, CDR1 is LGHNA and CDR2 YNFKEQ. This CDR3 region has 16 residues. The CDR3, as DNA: TGTGCCAGCAGCCGGGACGGGTGCGGGGTATCCTACGAGCAGTACGTC. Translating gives CASSRDGCGVSYEQYV.

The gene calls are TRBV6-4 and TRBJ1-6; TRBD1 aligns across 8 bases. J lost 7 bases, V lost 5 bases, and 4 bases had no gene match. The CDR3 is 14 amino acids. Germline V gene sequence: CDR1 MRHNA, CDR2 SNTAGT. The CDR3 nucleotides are TGTGCCAGCAGTAGGGACAGGCAAAATTCACCCCTCCACTTT. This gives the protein CASSRDRQNSPLHF.

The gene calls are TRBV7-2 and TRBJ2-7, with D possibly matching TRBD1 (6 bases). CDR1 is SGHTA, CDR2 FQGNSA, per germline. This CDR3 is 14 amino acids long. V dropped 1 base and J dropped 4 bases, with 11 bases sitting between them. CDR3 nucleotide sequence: TGTGCCAGCAGCTTAGTCAGGGGAAAATACGAGCAGTACTTC. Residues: CASSLVRGKYEQYF.

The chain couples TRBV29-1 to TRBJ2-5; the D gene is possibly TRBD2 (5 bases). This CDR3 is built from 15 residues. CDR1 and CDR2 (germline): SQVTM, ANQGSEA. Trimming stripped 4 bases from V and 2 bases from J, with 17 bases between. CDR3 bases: TGCAGCGTTGCGGGGAATTCGGGCCCACAAGAGACCCAGTACTTC. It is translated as CSVAGNSGPQETQYF.

The CDR3 reads CASSFARQGIGEAFF. The CDR3 DNA reads as TGTGCCAGCAGTTTCGCCCGACAGGGGATAGGTGAAGCTTTCTTT. The rearrangement joins TRBV28 to TRBJ1-1, with 8 bases identical to TRBD1. The CDR3 is made up of 15 amino acids. V lost 3 bases to trimming and J lost 7 bases; unmatched junction nucleotides: 10. Germline CDR1 reads MDHEN; CDR2 reads SYDVKM.

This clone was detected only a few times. CDR3 coding DNA: TGCGCCAGCAAGACGGGTGAGGGCACAGATACGCAGTATTTT. Amino acids: CASKTGEGTDTQYF. This sequence joins TRBV5-1 and TRBJ2-3, with D hard to call. The CDR3 length is 14 residues. V lost 6 bases, J lost 1 base, and 12 bases lay in between. Germline assignment: CDR1 SGHRS and CDR2 YFSETQ. Combining the CDR3 with reference TRBV5-1 and TRBJ2-3 gives the whole variable domain KAGVTQTPRYLIKTRGQQVTLSCSPISGHRSVSWYQQTPGQGLQFLFEYFSETQRNKGNFPGRFSGRQFSNSRSEMNVSTLELGDSALYLCASKTGEGTDTQYFGPGTRLTVL.